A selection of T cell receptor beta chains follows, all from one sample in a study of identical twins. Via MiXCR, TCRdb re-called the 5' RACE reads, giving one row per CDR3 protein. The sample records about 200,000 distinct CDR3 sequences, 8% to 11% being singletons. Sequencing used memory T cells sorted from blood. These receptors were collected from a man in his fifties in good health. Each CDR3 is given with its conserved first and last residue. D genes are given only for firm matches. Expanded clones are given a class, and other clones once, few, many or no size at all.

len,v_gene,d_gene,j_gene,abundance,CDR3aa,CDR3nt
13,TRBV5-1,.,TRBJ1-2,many,CASSPGQNYGYTF,TGTGCCAGCAGCCCCGGACAAAACTATGGCTACACCTTC
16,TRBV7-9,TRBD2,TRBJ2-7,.,CASSPGEGPHLYEQYF,TGTGCCAGCAGCCCCGGGGAGGGGCCCCACCTCTACGAGCAGTACTTC
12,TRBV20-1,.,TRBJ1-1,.,CSAIPAFGEAFF,TGCAGTGCTATCCCGGCTTTTGGTGAAGCTTTCTTT
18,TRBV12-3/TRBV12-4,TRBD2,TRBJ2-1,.,CASSFKCRTSGRCNEQFF,TGTGCCAGCAGTTTTAAGTGTAGGACTAGCGGGAGGTGCAATGAGCAGTTCTTC
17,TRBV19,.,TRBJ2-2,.,CASTTPLGAGNTGELFF,TGTGCCAGTACCACCCCCCTGGGGGCAGGGAACACCGGGGAGCTGTTTTTT
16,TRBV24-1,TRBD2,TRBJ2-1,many,CATSDPTGTKHNEQFF,TGTGCCACCAGTGATCCCACCGGGACTAAACACAATGAGCAGTTCTTC
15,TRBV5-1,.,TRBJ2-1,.,CASSLEPGRGNEQFF,TGCGCCAGCAGCTTGGAGCCCGGACGCGGCAATGAGCAGTTCTTC
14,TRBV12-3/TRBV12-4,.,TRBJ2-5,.,CASSFFGAQETQYF,TGTGCCAGCAGTTTTTTTGGGGCGCAAGAGACCCAGTACTTC
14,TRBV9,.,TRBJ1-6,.,CASSGRHGNSPLHF,TGTGCCAGCAGCGGGAGGCACGGGAATTCACCCCTCCACTTT
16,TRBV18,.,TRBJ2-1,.,CASSPPGGGPYNEQFF,TGTGCCAGCTCACCACCGGGGGGGGGCCCCTACAATGAGCAGTTCTTC
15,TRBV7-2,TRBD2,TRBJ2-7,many,CASRSRRGSSYEQYF,TGTGCCAGCCGAAGCCGTCGCGGGAGCTCCTACGAGCAGTACTTC
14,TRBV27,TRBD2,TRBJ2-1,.,CASSLSGRGNEQFF,TGTGCCAGCAGCCTTAGCGGGAGGGGCAATGAGCAGTTCTTC
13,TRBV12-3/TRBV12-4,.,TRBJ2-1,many,CASSLRQGPEQFF,TGTGCCAGCAGTTTGAGGCAGGGTCCTGAGCAGTTCTTC
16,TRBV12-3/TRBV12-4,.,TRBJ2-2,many,CASSPVVGGGTGELFF,TGTGCCAGCAGCCCAGTGGTGGGAGGGGGCACCGGGGAGCTGTTTTTT
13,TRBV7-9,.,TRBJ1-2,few,CASSYGPSYGYTF,TGTGCCAGCAGTTACGGACCGTCCTATGGCTACACCTTC
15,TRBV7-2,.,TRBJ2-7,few,CASSFRGDNSYEQYF,TGTGCCAGCAGCTTCCGCGGGGACAACTCCTACGAGCAGTACTTC
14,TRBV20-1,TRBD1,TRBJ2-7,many,CSAQNRGLQREQYF,TGCAGTGCCCAAAACAGGGGGCTACAGAGGGAGCAGTACTTC
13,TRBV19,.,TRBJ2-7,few,CASSDRTHYEQYF,TGTGCCAGTAGTGACCGCACCCATTACGAGCAGTACTTC